This T cell receptor (beta chain) was captured in a study of Tregs in tolerant kidney transplant recipients. General study results and limits: The most relevant donor-specific Treg TCRbeta repertoire apparently came from expansion with activated donor B cells. Biological reproducibility was not directly addressed in this study. Validation in larger populations is needed because few patients were studied.

Unstimulated Tregs (CD4+CD25+CD127-) and CD4+CD25- non-Tregs were sorted from PBMCs. Profiling relied on immunoSEQ multiplex PCR, and the TCRdb table lists in-frame clones only, not all of them. The table records 110,000 or so clones, roughly 92% of them present only once. The V end lost 4 bases, the J end lost 7 bases, and 15 bases lay between the germline ends. Germline CDR1 reads SGDLS; CDR2 reads YYNGEE. CDR3 length: 15 amino acids. This clone has a single count. What it recognizes is unknown. Sequencing was done on a sample of CD4+ T cells from blood. The receptor comes from a human donor in good health. The rearrangement links TRBV9 to TRBJ1-6, with D perhaps TRBD1 (5 bases). CDR3 protein: CASSSGPWGNSPLHF. The CDR3 DNA reads as TGTGCCAGCAGCTCCGGGCCATGGGGGAATTCACCCCTCCACTTT.